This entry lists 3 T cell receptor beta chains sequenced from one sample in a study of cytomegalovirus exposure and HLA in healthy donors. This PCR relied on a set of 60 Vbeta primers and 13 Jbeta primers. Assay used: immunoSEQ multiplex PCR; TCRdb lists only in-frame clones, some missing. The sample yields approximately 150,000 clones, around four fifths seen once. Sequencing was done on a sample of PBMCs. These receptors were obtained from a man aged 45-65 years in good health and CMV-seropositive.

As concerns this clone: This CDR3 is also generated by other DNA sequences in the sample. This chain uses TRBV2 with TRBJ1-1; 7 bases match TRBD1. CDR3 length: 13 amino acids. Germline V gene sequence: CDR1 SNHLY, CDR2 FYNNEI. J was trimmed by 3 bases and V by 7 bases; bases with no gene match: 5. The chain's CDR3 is CASIPDRDTEAFF. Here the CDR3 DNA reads TGTGCCAGCATTCCTGACAGGGACACTGAAGCTTTCTTT.

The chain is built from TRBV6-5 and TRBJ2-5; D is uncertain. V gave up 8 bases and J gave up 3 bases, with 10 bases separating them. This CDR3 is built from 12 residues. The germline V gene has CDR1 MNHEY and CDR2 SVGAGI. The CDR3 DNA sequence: TGTGCCAGCTTCTCCGCGGAAGAGACCCAGTACTTC. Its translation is CASFSAEETQYF.

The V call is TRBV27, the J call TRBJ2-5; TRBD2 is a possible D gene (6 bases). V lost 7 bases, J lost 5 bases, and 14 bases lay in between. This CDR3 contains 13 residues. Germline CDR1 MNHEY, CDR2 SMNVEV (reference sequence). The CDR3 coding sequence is TGTGCCAGCACCCCGGGACTGGGGGAGACCCAGTACTTC. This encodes CASTPGLGETQYF.